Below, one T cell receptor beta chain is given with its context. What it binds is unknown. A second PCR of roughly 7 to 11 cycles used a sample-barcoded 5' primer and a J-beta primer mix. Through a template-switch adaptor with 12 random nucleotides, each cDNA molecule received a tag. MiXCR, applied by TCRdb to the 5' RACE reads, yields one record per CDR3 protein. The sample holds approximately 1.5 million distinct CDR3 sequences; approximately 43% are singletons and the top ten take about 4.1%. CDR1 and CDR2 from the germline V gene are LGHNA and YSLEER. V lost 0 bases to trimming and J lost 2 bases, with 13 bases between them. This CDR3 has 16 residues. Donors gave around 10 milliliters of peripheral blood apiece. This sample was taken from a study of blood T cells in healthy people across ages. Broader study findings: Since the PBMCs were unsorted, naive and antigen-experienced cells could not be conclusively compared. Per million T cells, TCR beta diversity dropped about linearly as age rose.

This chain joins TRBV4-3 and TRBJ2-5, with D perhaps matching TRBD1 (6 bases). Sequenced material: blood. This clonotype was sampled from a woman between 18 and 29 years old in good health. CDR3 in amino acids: CASSQDVGHRQETQYF. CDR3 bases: TGCGCCAGCAGCCAAGATGTGGGACACCGACAAGAGACCCAGTACTTC.